The 26 T cell receptor beta chains reported below all come from one sample, sequenced in a study of blood T cells in healthy people across ages (dated by TCRdb to 2013 to 2016). Libraries were prepared through 5' RACE. TCRdb lists the instrument as Illumina HiSeq 2500. A second PCR of roughly 6 to 11 cycles was run with a J-beta primer mix and a sample-barcoded 5' primer. TCRdb ran its own pipeline on the public reads, namely fastp trimming at Q25 and MiXCR clone calling, and kept in-frame beta chains. Rows matching on CDR3 protein sequence are summarized as one entry with the most common DNA and genes. The sample yields more than 1,400,000 distinct CDR3 sequences; around 39% were counted once. The ten largest clones represent under 8% of the sample. The sample comprised blood. The receptors shown here come from a woman aged 18 to 35 in good health.

The chain couples TRBV10-3 to TRBJ1-5, with D tentatively TRBD1 (5 bases). The germline V gene has CDR1 ENHRY and CDR2 SYGVKD. The V and J ends lost 10 bases and 2 bases respectively, with 15 bases between them. This CDR3 has 14 amino acids. The CDR3 protein is CATHGAVGNQPQHF. The CDR3 DNA reads as TGTGCCACCCATGGGGCCGTCGGCAATCAGCCCCAGCATTTT.

In its sample, this clonotype was seen a few times. The chain has TRBV3-1 and TRBJ2-4, with D unresolved. CDR3 length: 11 amino acids. The ends were cut back, 1 base at V and 9 bases at J, with 4 bases in the middle. Germline loops: CDR1 LGHDT, CDR2 YNNKEL (reference sequence). CDR3 coding DNA: TGTGCCAGCAGCCAAGGGACCATTCAGTACTTC. Protein product: CASSQGTIQYF.

A few counts support this clonotype. J is TRBJ1-2 and V is TRBV12-3 or TRBV12-4, with D perhaps TRBD1 (6 bases). Trimming left V 2 bases short and J 2 bases short, with 9 bases between. The CDR3 has 14 amino acids. CDR3 DNA sequence: TGTGCCAGCAGTTTAAAAACAGGGAACTATGGCTACACCTTC. Protein product: CASSLKTGNYGYTF.

The chain combines TRBV20-1 with TRBJ2-1; 8 bases are a match to TRBD2. Germline trimming cut 1 base from V and 12 bases from J; bases unmatched to any gene: 14. CDR3 length: 15 residues. Germline CDR1 and CDR2: DFQATT and SNEGSKA (reference sequence). The CDR3 DNA follows: TGCAGTGCTAGAGCAACTAGCGGCCCCACAGATACGCAGTTCTTC. This codes for CSARATSGPTDTQFF.

The chain is built from TRBV6-6 and TRBJ2-2, with 7 bases identical to TRBD2. This CDR3 comprises 16 residues. The germline gives CDR1 MNHNY, CDR2 SVGAGI (reference sequence). The J segment lost 0 bases and the V segment lost 2 bases, leaving 3 bases of the junction unmatched. DNA for the CDR3: TGTGCCAGCAGTTACGGGACTACCCCGAACACCGGGGAGCTGTTTTTT. This encodes CASSYGTTPNTGELFF.

The chain uses TRBV4-1 and TRBJ1-6; D unresolved. The CDR3 contains 16 residues. Germline V gene data show CDR1 as MGHRA and CDR2 as YSYEKL. The V and J ends lost 2 bases and 0 bases respectively, with 8 bases between them. The CDR3 here is CASSQPTSSYNSPLHF. CDR3 nucleotide sequence: TGCGCCAGCAGCCAACCCACCAGCTCCTATAATTCACCCCTCCACTTT.

This clonotype was picked up a small number of times. This chain joins TRBV29-1 and TRBJ2-2; unclear D gene. Trimming removed 6 bases from V and 0 bases from J, with 5 bases in between. The CDR3 has 12 residues. Germline assignment: CDR1 SQVTM and CDR2 ANQGSEA. The DNA of the CDR3 is TGCAGCGTAACCGCGAACACCGGGGAGCTGTTTTTT. Its translation is CSVTANTGELFF.

Here the CDR3 reads CASTDRTREQYF. CDR3 coding DNA: TGTGCCAGCACCGACCGGACAAGAGAGCAGTACTTC. This chain links TRBV27 with TRBJ2-7; weak D call: TRBD1 (5 bases). Trimming took 7 bases from V and 7 from J, leaving 14 bases between them. Per the germline V gene, CDR1 is MNHEY and CDR2 is SMNVEV (reference sequence). The CDR3 sequence is 12 residues long.

This clonotype was found a few times. This CDR3 is CASSQVLAGGPYEQYF. The DNA of the CDR3 is TGCGCCAGCAGCCAAGTCCTAGCGGGGGGGCCGTACGAGCAGTACTTC. V gene TRBV4-1 combines with J gene TRBJ2-7; 12 nucleotides match TRBD2. CDR3 length equals 16 residues. After removal of 1 base from V and 4 bases from J, the junction contained 5 bases not matched to a gene. Germline V gene lookup returns CDR1 MGHRA and CDR2 YSYEKL.

This clonotype was recorded a few times. This sequence joins TRBV10-3 and TRBJ1-2; D perhaps matches TRBD1 (5 bases). This CDR3 comprises 15 residues. V was trimmed by 3 bases and J by 7 bases, leaving 18 bases between them. Germline CDR1 ENHRY, CDR2 SYGVKD. CDR3 in amino acids: CAISDPGTAPRGYTF. For the CDR3, the DNA is TGTGCCATCAGTGATCCCGGGACCGCCCCGCGTGGCTACACCTTC.

The sample holds many counts of this clonotype. V is TRBV27 and J is TRBJ2-7; no clear D gene. V lost 3 bases, J lost 3 bases, and 9 bases lay in between. The CDR3 is 13 residues long. Germline V lookup: CDR1 MNHEY, CDR2 SMNVEV (reference sequence). CDR3 region: CASSFGSGYEQYF. The CDR3 DNA follows: TGTGCCAGCAGTTTTGGTTCGGGCTACGAGCAGTACTTC.

This clonotype was seen ten or more times. This chain joins TRBV29-1 and TRBJ2-7, with 10 bases that match TRBD1. The DNA matches TRBJ2-5 better at its end, which makes the J call doubtful. The CDR3 consists of 15 residues. Germline CDR1 is SQVTM and CDR2 is ANQGSEA. The CDR3 region has the DNA TGCAGCGTTGAAGATCAGGGGACAGGGGCGCAGACCCAGTACTTC. Amino acid sequence: CSVEDQGTGAQTQYF.

In its sample, this clonotype was seen many times. The CDR3 DNA reads as TGCGCCAGCAGCTTCTCCCCGGGGGGCGGCTACGAGCAGTACTTC. It is translated as CASSFSPGGGYEQYF. This chain connects TRBV5-1 to TRBJ2-7; weak D call: TRBD2 (7 bases). Trimming left V 2 bases short and J 3 bases short, with 15 bases between. The germline gives CDR1 SGHRS, CDR2 YFSETQ. The CDR3 is made up of 15 amino acids.

The chain is built from TRBV18 and TRBJ1-5; D remains ambiguous. Trimming removed 2 bases at V and 2 bases at J, with 7 bases between. The CDR3 consists of 14 residues. Looked up from germline, CDR1 is KGHSH and CDR2 is LQKENI. The CDR3 DNA reads as TGTGCCAGCTCACCAGGGGATGGCAATCAGCCCCAGCATTTT. It yields the protein CASSPGDGNQPQHF.

CDR3 residues: CASSKVGGTGGPRSNQPQHF. In DNA, the CDR3 is TGTGCCAGCAGCAAGGTCGGAGGGACAGGGGGGCCTCGTAGCAATCAGCCCCAGCATTTT. The rearrangement links TRBV21-1 to TRBJ1-5; the table's D call, TRBD1, was not checked against the DNA. TRBV21-1 is a pseudogene locus. The CDR3 runs 20 residues.

This clonotype was detected a few times. The CDR3: CASSRGSNNEKLFF. For the CDR3, the DNA is TGTGCCAGCTCCAGAGGTTCTAATAATGAAAAACTGTTTTTT. The chain is built from TRBV25-1 and TRBJ1-4, with D hard to call. Germline V CDR1 and CDR2: MGHDK, SYGVNS. This CDR3 region has 14 residues. The V gene lost 8 bases and the J gene lost 4 bases, with 14 bases spanning the gap. Filled out from reference TRBV25-1 and TRBJ1-4, the complete variable domain reads EADIYQTPRYLVIGTGKKITLECSQTMGHDKMYWYQQDPGMELHLIHYSYGVNSTEKGDLSSESTVSRIRTEHFPLTLESARPSHTSQYLCASSRGSNNEKLFFGSGTQLSVL.

This clonotype was observed a handful of times. This chain connects TRBV7-9 to TRBJ1-2; D ambiguous. V shed 1 base and J shed 2 bases, with 8 bases lying between them. This CDR3 comprises 14 residues. CDR1 and CDR2 from the germline V gene are SEHNR and FQNEAQ (reference sequence). The CDR3 protein is CASSLEIGNYGYTF. The DNA for the CDR3 is TGTGCCAGCAGCTTAGAGATCGGCAACTATGGCTACACCTTC.

This clonotype was detected only a few times. This chain connects TRBV18 to TRBJ2-3; TRBD2 matches at 9 bases. V trimming: 6 bases; J trimming: 6 bases; junction bases outside the gene matches: 7. CDR1 and CDR2 (germline): KGHSH, LQKENI. This CDR3 has 14 residues. CDR3 region: CASSPQRGADTQYF. CDR3 sequence (DNA): TGTGCCAGCTCTCCCCAGCGGGGGGCGGATACGCAGTATTTT.

The chain uses TRBV18 and TRBJ2-7, with D perhaps being TRBD1 or TRBD2 (5 bases each). Germline V gene lookup returns CDR1 KGHSH and CDR2 LQKENI. This CDR3 is 16 amino acids long. V shed 3 bases and J shed 3 bases, with 18 bases lying between them. The CDR3 DNA follows: TGTGCCAGCTCACCGGGACCCCGGCAGAACCTCTACGAGCAGTACTTC. Translated, it gives CASSPGPRQNLYEQYF.

V and J are TRBV28 and TRBJ1-5; TRBD1 matches at 11 bases. CDR3 length equals 16 residues. Germline CDR1 MDHEN, CDR2 SYDVKM. J lost 0 bases, V lost 5 bases, and 3 bases had no gene match. The CDR3 DNA follows: TGTGCCAGCAGTGTGGGACAGGGGGTTAGCAATCAGCCCCAGCATTTT. Its translation: CASSVGQGVSNQPQHF.

This clonotype occurred a few times. V is TRBV7-2 and J is TRBJ2-3; 14 bases are a match to TRBD2. V lost 4 bases, J lost 3 bases, and 3 bases stayed unmatched. The CDR3 extends over 16 amino acids. Germline V gives CDR1 SGHTA, CDR2 FQGNSA. The CDR3 DNA sequence: TGTGCCAGCAGCTCCTGGACTAGCGGGAGGACAGATACGCAGTATTTT. It encodes CASSSWTSGRTDTQYF.

This clonotype was seen only a few times. The chain employs TRBV12-5 and TRBJ1-2; D gene uncertain. Trimming stripped 4 bases from V and 7 bases from J, with 22 bases between. Germline lookup yields CDR1 LGHNT and CDR2 FRNRAP. The CDR3 has 16 amino acids. The CDR3 here is CASGSVYRLARAGYTF. In nucleotides, the CDR3 is TGTGCTAGTGGTTCTGTCTATCGACTCGCTCGTGCTGGCTACACCTTC.

This sequence joins TRBV5-1 and TRBJ2-7, with D maybe TRBD2 (6 bases). The germline gives CDR1 SGHRS, CDR2 YFSETQ. Trimming removed 3 bases from V and 7 bases from J, with 29 bases in between. CDR3 length: 18 amino acids. This CDR3 reads CASSSAVLSSAKTGEQYF. DNA of the CDR3: TGCGCCAGCAGCTCCGCCGTGTTATCTAGCGCTAAGACGGGGGAGCAGTACTTC.

In its sample, this clonotype was seen a few times. The chain recombines TRBV6-1 with TRBJ2-3; D call uncertain. The germline gives CDR1 MNHNS, CDR2 SASEGT. The CDR3 is 13 residues long. The ends were cut back, 3 bases at V and 6 bases at J, with 10 bases in the middle. The CDR3: CASSDGPLDTQYF. For the CDR3, the DNA is TGTGCCAGCAGTGACGGTCCTTTGGATACGCAGTATTTT.

The chain carries TRBV7-3 and TRBJ2-5; D uncertain. Germline CDR1 SGHTA, CDR2 FQGTGA. V lost 5 bases to trimming and J lost 3 bases, with 13 bases between them. This CDR3 spans 14 amino acids. CDR3: CASSPDLREETQYF. The CDR3 DNA is TGTGCCAGCAGCCCGGACCTCCGGGAAGAGACCCAGTACTTC.

CDR3 DNA sequence: TGTGCCAGCAGCCCTCTAGCGGGGATGGGCACAGATACGCAGTATTTT. Translating it yields CASSPLAGMGTDTQYF. This chain uses TRBV12-3 or TRBV12-4 with TRBJ2-3; TRBD2 matches at 9 bases. The CDR3 contains 16 residues. V lost 6 bases, J lost 1 base, and 8 bases stayed unmatched.